A selection of T cell receptor beta chains follows, all from one sample in a study of PD-L1 blockade in urothelial cancer. Profiling relied on immunoSEQ multiplex PCR, and the TCRdb table lists in-frame clones only, not all of them. This table has under 30,000 clones, less than 90% appearing once. Material: PBMCs, obtained around atezolizumab (anti-PD-L1) treatment. The receptors come from a man aged 65-85 years with urothelial cancer. Each CDR3 is given without its conserved first and last residue. Each record gives: D gene, V gene, CDR3 protein. D genes are given only for firm matches.

>NA|TRBV5-1
ASSLRWHLMNTGELF
>NA|TRBV29-1
SMGVSAQWETQY
>NA|TRBV11-2
ASSLEQFTEAF
>TRBD1|TRBV27
ASRRTGMNTEAF
>TRBD2|TRBV28
ASSLGTSGHSGQY
>NA|TRBV29-1
SVEIYQGSSYEQY
>TRBD2|TRBV18
ASSQLAGSSYNEQF
>NA|TRBV19
ASNNGAVGGWNTEAF
>NA|TRBV6-1
ASKIDRESYEQY
>NA|TRBV9
ASSVGHSNTGELF
>NA|TRBV30
AWSRTGSPTQPQH
>NA|TRBV11-2
ASSQTGHPNTEAF
>NA|TRBV6-5
ASSYSPGLNYGYT
>TRBD2|TRBV6-5
ASRLAGGPGETQY
>NA|TRBV29-1
SVTTPDGGNQPQH
>NA|TRBV19
ASSIGGNSYEQY
>NA|TRBV5-1
ASSPGNYLYEQY
>NA|TRBV7-8
ASSFQGFGNTIY
>NA|TRBV23-1
ASSQNIPRTQY
>TRBD1|TRBV28
ASSPSTGGAPYEQY
>TRBD1|TRBV2
ASRLGQGAGYEQY
>TRBD1|TRBV4-1
ASSLQDRGDTEAF
>NA|TRBV2
ASSESYGALGEKLF
>NA|TRBV21-1
ASSKPVFETQY
>NA|TRBV9
ASSATAQGSGNTIY
>TRBD1|TRBV7-9
ASSPSGTGGTEAF
>TRBD1|TRBV10-3
AISSGQGARNQPQH
>TRBD2|TRBV6-5
ASSGTSGHTDTQY
>NA|TRBV10-3
AISQRQVEAF
>TRBD2|TRBV6-1
ASSPSGILYEQY
>NA|TRBV28
ASSLTHANTGELF
>TRBD2|TRBV30
ACLPGGPDTQY
>TRBD2|TRBV28
AAGLFGGGSNLGNEQY
>NA|TRBV28
ASKGKGESPINTGELF
>NA|TRBV5-1
ASSPPDGQLNYGYT
>NA|TRBV7-3
ASSRNTGELF
>TRBD2|TRBV15
ATKSSGTTYEQY
>TRBD2|TRBV6-5
ASKASGRHEQF
>TRBD1|TRBV5-1
ASSSAGQGKFEAF
>TRBD2|TRBV5-1
ASSPVAGVSGTDTQY
>NA|TRBV5-5
ASSSVPGAQNIQY
>NA|TRBV6-5
ASSYGVGVQPQH
>NA|TRBV2
ASTQTTGVYEQY
>NA|TRBV5-4
ASSPPPVGSFYNEQF